The 26 T cell receptor beta chains below come from one sample, sequenced in a study of beta chain features in type 1 diabetes. The isolated RNA, all of it, was reverse transcribed, so expressed TCRB transcripts were what got sequenced. Assay: immunoSEQ multiplex PCR; the TCRdb copy retains only in-frame clones and omits some. The sample has roughly 380,000 clones, about 20% seen once; the top ten hold roughly 0.045%. The sequencing input was naive CD4+ T cells from blood. All receptors come from a woman between 18 and 29 years old in good health.

The chain uses TRBV9 and TRBJ1-3; possibly TRBD1 for D (5 bases). Trimming left V 4 bases short and J 4 bases short, with 12 bases between. CDR1 is SGDLS and CDR2 is YYNGEE in the germline V gene. CDR3 length: 14 amino acids. The CDR3 spells CASSRDGGGNTIYF. CDR3 sequence (DNA): TGTGCCAGCAGCCGGGACGGAGGGGGAAACACCATATATTTT.

The chain recombines TRBV4-1 with TRBJ2-7, with 7 bases lining up with TRBD1. CDR1 MGHRA and CDR2 YSYEKL come from the germline V gene. The CDR3 loop spans 15 amino acids. V lost 5 bases and J lost 0; bases outside the gene matches: 7. As DNA, the CDR3 is TGCGCCAGCAGCTCACAGGGGACCCGCTCCTACGAGCAGTACTTC. Encoded protein: CASSSQGTRSYEQYF.

The chain employs TRBV7-9 and TRBJ1-3, with 7 bases matching TRBD1. This CDR3 region has 12 residues. Trimming cost V 2 bases and J 16 bases; bases outside gene matches: 8. Per the germline V gene, CDR1 is SEHNR and CDR2 is FQNEAQ (reference sequence). The CDR3 DNA is TGTGCCAGCAGCTTAAGCGTGGACAGGACCTATTTT. Amino acid sequence: CASSLSVDRTYF.

The sample holds a few counts of this clone. CDR3 in amino acids: CASSVGPGRDTEAFF. Here the CDR3 DNA reads TGTGCCAGCAGCGTAGGACCGGGGAGGGACACTGAAGCTTTCTTT. J is TRBJ1-1 and V is TRBV9, with D unresolved. Germline values: CDR1 SGDLS, CDR2 YYNGEE. This CDR3 has 15 amino acids. Trimming took 0 bases from V and 3 from J, leaving 12 bases between them.

There are a few counts of this clone. The chain has TRBV5-1 and TRBJ2-3; TRBD2 aligns across 10 bases. V shed 4 bases and J 0 bases; nucleotides not matched to a gene: 5. CDR1 SGHRS and CDR2 YFSETQ come from the germline V gene. CDR3 length: 16 amino acids. The CDR3 spells CASSLGLAKSTDTQYF. The CDR3, as DNA: TGCGCCAGCAGCCTGGGACTAGCGAAAAGCACAGATACGCAGTATTTT.

The V and J genes are TRBV4-1 and TRBJ2-7; no firm D call. The CDR3 runs to 13 residues. V lost 8 bases and J lost 5, with 16 bases in between. Germline lookup yields CDR1 MGHRA and CDR2 YSYEKL. The CDR3 nucleotides read TGCGCCAGCGCCTTCCGGTGGTACGACGAGCAGTACTTC. Its translation: CASAFRWYDEQYF.

V gene TRBV2 combines with J gene TRBJ1-5, with D unclear. CDR3 length equals 13 residues. The V end lost 4 bases, the J end lost 8 bases, and 12 bases lay between the germline ends. Germline CDR1 SNHLY, CDR2 FYNNEI. This chain's CDR3 is CASSGAIGEPQHF. CDR3 coding DNA: TGTGCCAGCAGTGGGGCTATCGGGGAGCCCCAGCATTTT. Full variable domain (outside the CDR3, taken from reference TRBV2 and TRBJ1-5): EPEVTQTPSHQVTQMGQEVILRCVPISNHLYFYWYRQILGQKVEFLVSFYNNEISEKSEIFDDQFSVERPDGSNFTLKIRSTKLEDSAMYFCASSGAIGEPQHFGDGTRLSIL.

On this clone itself: Compared with germline, one end of the junction differs, possibly owing to a read error. The rearrangement links TRBV2 to TRBJ1-1, with D perhaps matching TRBD1 (6 bases). The V gene's germline CDR1 is SNHLY and CDR2 FYNNEI. The CDR3 consists of 13 residues. The DNA for the CDR3 is TGTGCCAGCAGTCAAGCCAGGGGAACTGAAGCTTTCTTT. The encoded protein is CASSQARGTEAFF.

The gene calls are TRBV4-1 and TRBJ1-2; D perhaps matches TRBD1 (5 bases). Germline V gene sequence: CDR1 MGHRA, CDR2 YSYEKL. Trimming took off 0 bases at V and 7 bases at J, with 15 bases between the two ends. CDR3 size: 15 residues. DNA for the CDR3: TGCGCCAGCAGCCAAGAAAACCGCAGGGATGGTGGCTACACCTTC. It specifies CASSQENRRDGGYTF.

The rearrangement joins TRBV5-1 to TRBJ1-5, with D maybe TRBD1 (5 bases). V was pared by 4 bases and J by 2 bases, with 13 bases between. Germline V gene lookup returns CDR1 SGHRS and CDR2 YFSETQ. The CDR3 is 15 residues long. The DNA of the CDR3 is TGCGCCAGCAGCCCCGGGGGGGGAGGCAATCAGCCCCAGCATTTT. This encodes CASSPGGGGNQPQHF.

A remark on this clone: At one end, the junction sequence differs from germline, possibly due to a read error. The chain carries TRBV30 and TRBJ1-4; 10 bases map to TRBD1. Germline-derived CDR1 and CDR2 are GTSNPN and SVGIG (reference sequence). The CDR3 sequence is 13 residues long. CDR3 region: CAWSSGTGALSRF. The CDR3, as DNA: TGTGCCTGGAGCTCAGGGACAGGGGCCTTAAGTAGGTTT.

V usage is TRBV27 and J usage is TRBJ1-1, with TRBD1 matching 9 bases. This CDR3 has 16 amino acids. V shed 5 bases and J 4 bases; nucleotides not matched to a gene: 11. CDR1 and CDR2 from the germline V gene are MNHEY and SMNVEV (reference sequence). CDR3 protein: CASSGGQGRMSTEAFF. The CDR3 DNA reads as TGTGCCAGCAGTGGTGGACAGGGGAGGATGAGCACTGAAGCTTTCTTT.

The J gene is TRBJ1-6, the V gene TRBV4-3; D is unresolved. Trimming pared 0 bases from V and 10 bases from J, leaving 7 bases between. The CDR3 spans 13 residues. Per germline, CDR1 LGHNA and CDR2 YSLEER. CDR3 sequence (DNA): TGCGCCAGCAGCCAAGATGAGGGATCACCCCTCCACTTT. This gives the protein CASSQDEGSPLHF.

The chain recombines TRBV5-6 with TRBJ2-7; 8 nucleotides match TRBD1. J was trimmed by 5 bases and V by 2 bases; bases with no gene match: 6. Germline V CDR1 and CDR2: SGHDT, YYEEEE. The CDR3 is 14 residues long. CDR3 nucleotide sequence: TGTGCCAGCAGCTTTGGACAGGGTCCACACGAGCAGTACTTC. Its protein is CASSFGQGPHEQYF.

The rearrangement links TRBV30 to TRBJ1-1; the match to TRBD1 covers 10 bases. V lost 7 bases and J lost 1; bases outside the gene matches: 15. This CDR3 has 17 amino acids. Germline assignment: CDR1 GTSNPN and CDR2 SVGIG (reference sequence). This chain's CDR3 is CASRNPTGGAENTEAFF. DNA of the CDR3: TGTGCCTCCCGGAACCCGACAGGGGGCGCAGAGAACACTGAAGCTTTCTTT. Variable domain in full (rest from reference TRBV30 and TRBJ1-1): SQTIHQWPATLVQPVGSPLSLECTVEGTSNPNLYWYRQAAGRGLQLLFYSVGIGQISSEVPQNLSASRPQDRQFILSSKKLLLSDSGFYLCASRNPTGGAENTEAFFGQGTRLTVV.

V and J are TRBV2 and TRBJ1-5; no clear D gene. Germline V gene data show CDR1 as SNHLY and CDR2 as FYNNEI. V dropped 3 bases and J dropped 0 bases, with 6 bases sitting between them. The CDR3 runs 14 residues. The CDR3 sequence is CASSDKNSNQPQHF. The CDR3 DNA is TGTGCCAGCAGTGACAAAAATAGCAATCAGCCCCAGCATTTT.

This rearrangement joins TRBV7-9 to TRBJ2-1; TRBD1 matches 7 bases. Germline lookup yields CDR1 SEHNR and CDR2 FQNEAQ (reference sequence). The V segment lost 1 base and the J segment 7 bases; nucleotides outside the gene matches: 4. The CDR3 runs to 14 residues. CDR3 bases: TGTGCCAGCAGCTTAGATGGGGACAGAAATGAGCAGTTCTTC. This gives the protein CASSLDGDRNEQFF.

The chain has TRBV30 and TRBJ2-3, with a tentative D call TRBD2 (5 bases). The ends were cut back, 3 bases at V and 3 bases at J, with 7 bases in the middle. CDR1 is GTSNPN and CDR2 is SVGIG in the germline V gene (reference sequence). The CDR3 loop spans 12 amino acids. Written as DNA, the CDR3 is TGTGCCTGGAGACCGGGGACAGATACGCAGTATTTT. Translating it yields CAWRPGTDTQYF.

This clone showed up just a few times. This specimen includes other DNA sequences encoding the same CDR3. The chain recombines TRBV14 with TRBJ1-2; D unclear. The CDR3 is made up of 13 amino acids. V was shortened by 1 base and J by 2 bases, with 5 bases between the two germline ends. Germline CDR1 and CDR2: SGHDN and FVKESK. The CDR3 nucleotides are TGTGCCAGCAGCCAAGGGCAGAACTATGGCTACACCTTC. It specifies CASSQGQNYGYTF.

The gene calls are TRBV7-2 and TRBJ1-2; 7 bases line up with TRBD1. V lost 5 bases and J lost 5; bases outside the gene matches: 14. Looked up from germline, CDR1 is SGHTA and CDR2 is FQGNSA. The CDR3 is 16 amino acids. The CDR3 sequence: CASSIGGIETGYGYTF. The CDR3 DNA reads TGTGCCAGCAGCATAGGCGGCATCGAGACAGGGTATGGCTACACCTTC. Complete variable domain (other parts from reference TRBV7-2 and TRBJ1-2): GAGVSQSPSNKVTEKGKDVELRCDPISGHTALYWYRQSLGQGLEFLIYFQGNSAPDKSGLPSDRFSAERTGGSVSTLTIQRTQQEDSAVYLCASSIGGIETGYGYTFGSGTRLTVV.

In this sample, this clone turned up a few times. The chain recombines TRBV30 with TRBJ1-1, with 8 bases matching TRBD1. V lost 1 base, J lost 8 bases, and 15 bases stayed unmatched. This CDR3 has 16 amino acids. Germline CDR1 is GTSNPN and CDR2 is SVGIG (reference sequence). The DNA for the CDR3 is TGTGCCTGGAGTGCGGACAGGGTTTCTCCCTCAGCCGAAGCTTTCTTT. It specifies CAWSADRVSPSAEAFF.

The V and J genes are TRBV4-1 and TRBJ2-5; 12 nucleotides match TRBD2. This CDR3 region has 16 residues. Trimming at V came to 4 bases and at J to 0 bases, leaving 3 bases not matched to a gene. Per germline, CDR1 MGHRA and CDR2 YSYEKL. The CDR3, as DNA: TGCGCCAGCAGCCGGGGACTAGCGGGCCACCAAGAGACCCAGTACTTC. Protein sequence: CASSRGLAGHQETQYF.

J is TRBJ2-7 and V is TRBV9, with a tentative D call TRBD2 (6 bases). The CDR3 has 15 residues. CDR1 and CDR2 from the germline V gene are SGDLS and YYNGEE. Trimming shortened V by 3 bases and J by 3 bases, and 16 bases separated the two germline ends. The CDR3 region has the DNA TGTGCCAGCAGCGACCCGCGGGACCCCAGCTACGAGCAGTACTTC. It specifies CASSDPRDPSYEQYF. The full variable domain, in which reference TRBV9 and TRBJ2-7 provide the parts outside the CDR3, is DSGVTQTPKHLITATGQRVTLRCSPRSGDLSVYWYQQSLDQGLQFLIQYYNGEERAKGNILERFSAQQFPDLHSELNLSSLELGDSALYFCASSDPRDPSYEQYFGPGTRLTVT.

This rearrangement joins TRBV9 to TRBJ2-3; 12 positions match TRBD2. The germline V gene has CDR1 SGDLS and CDR2 YYNGEE. After removal of 4 bases from V and 2 bases from J, the junction contained 8 bases not matched to a gene. The CDR3 contains 17 residues. DNA for the CDR3: TGTGCCAGCAGCACCCGACTAGCGGGGGAACTCACAGATACGCAGTATTTT. Translating it yields CASSTRLAGELTDTQYF.

The chain couples TRBV5-1 to TRBJ2-1; a possible D gene is TRBD1 (6 bases). The CDR3 contains 15 residues. Trimming pared 6 bases from V and 1 base from J, leaving 14 bases between. Germline-derived CDR1 and CDR2 are SGHRS and YFSETQ. The CDR3: CASIGDQGSYNEQFF. CDR3 nucleotides: TGCGCCAGCATCGGGGACCAGGGGTCCTACAATGAGCAGTTCTTC.

The rearrangement links TRBV30 to TRBJ1-5; 7 bases fit TRBD1. The CDR3 sequence is 18 residues long. The ends lost 3 bases at V and 0 bases at J; junction bases unmatched: 14. CDR1 is GTSNPN, CDR2 SVGIG, per germline (reference sequence). This CDR3 reads CAWSRGTDFHFSNQPQHF. The CDR3 DNA follows: TGTGCCTGGAGCCGAGGGACAGACTTTCACTTTAGCAATCAGCCCCAGCATTTT.